This note documents a single T cell receptor beta chain sequence. CD8+ and CD4+ T cells from blood underwent TCR beta sequencing, which was carried out in a high-throughput format. The data were taken from a study of CD8 T cells in Susac syndrome. The length of the CDR3 is 12 residues. V shed 3 bases and J shed 3 bases, with 9 bases lying between them. The germline gives CDR1 DFQATT, CDR2 SNEGSKA (reference sequence). RNA in amounts of roughly 0.5 to 1 ug was reverse transcribed with random hexamers. TCRdb analysed the immunoSEQ multiplex PCR reads with MiXCR anew, one entry per CDR3 protein. Of about 120,000 distinct CDR3 sequences listed, about nine tenths are singletons.

V is TRBV20-1 and J is TRBJ2-7, with D perhaps TRBD1 (5 bases). Input material: CD8+ T cells from PBMCs. The sequence came from a human donor in good health. The CDR3 loop is CSASPDSYEQYF. The CDR3 region has the DNA TGCAGTGCTAGTCCCGACAGCTACGAGCAGTACTTC.